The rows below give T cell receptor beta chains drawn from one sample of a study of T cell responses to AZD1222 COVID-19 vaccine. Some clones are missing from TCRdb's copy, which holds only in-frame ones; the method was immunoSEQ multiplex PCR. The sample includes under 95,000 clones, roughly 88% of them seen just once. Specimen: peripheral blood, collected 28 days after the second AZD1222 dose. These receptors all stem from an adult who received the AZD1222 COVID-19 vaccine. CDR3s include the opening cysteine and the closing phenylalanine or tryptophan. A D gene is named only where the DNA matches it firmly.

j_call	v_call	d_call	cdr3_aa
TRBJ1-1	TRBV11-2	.	CASSLEKGGLKYTEAFF
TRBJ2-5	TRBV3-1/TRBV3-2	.	CASSQDPGRGETQYF
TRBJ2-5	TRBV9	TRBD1	CASSGSGTAGETQYF
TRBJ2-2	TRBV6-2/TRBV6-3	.	CASSYKVGELFF
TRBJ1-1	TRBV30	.	CAWSVLSGNTEAFF
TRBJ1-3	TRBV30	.	CAWSVLVGDTIYF
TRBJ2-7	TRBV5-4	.	CASSLDAYEQYF
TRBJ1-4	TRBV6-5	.	CASSYSNAGEDEKLFF
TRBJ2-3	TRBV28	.	CASSLEGRSTDTQYF
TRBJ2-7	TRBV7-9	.	CASSQGGGGEQYF
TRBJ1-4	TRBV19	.	CASSPLDGYEKLFF
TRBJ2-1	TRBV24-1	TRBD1	CATSDPRRTGFENEQFF
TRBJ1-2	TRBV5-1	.	CASSLGQSYGYTF
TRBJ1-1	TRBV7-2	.	CATKGTRAMENTEAFF
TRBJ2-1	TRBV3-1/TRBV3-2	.	CASSQDQGYNEQFF
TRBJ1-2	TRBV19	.	CASSARTPSSGYTF
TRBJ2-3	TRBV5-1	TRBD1	CASSLGTGGRDTQYF
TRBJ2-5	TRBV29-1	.	CSADGLQYQETQYF
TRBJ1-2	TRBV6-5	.	CASGTGTGYTF
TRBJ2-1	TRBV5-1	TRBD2	CASSHQRGSYNEQFF
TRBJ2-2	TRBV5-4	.	CASSSTVGELFF
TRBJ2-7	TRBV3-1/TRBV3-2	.	CASSQGGQTPHF
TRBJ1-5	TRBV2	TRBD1	CASSSDRVGNQPQHF
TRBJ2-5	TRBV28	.	CASSSQETQYF
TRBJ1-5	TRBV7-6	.	CASSLFSWGRGGQPQHF
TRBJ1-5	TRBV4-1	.	CASSQGGVQVSGYQPQHF
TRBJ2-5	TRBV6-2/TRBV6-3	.	CASSYLSQETQYF
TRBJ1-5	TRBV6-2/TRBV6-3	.	CASSYRGGGPQHF
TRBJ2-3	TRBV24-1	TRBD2	CATSDFSGTSSDTQYF
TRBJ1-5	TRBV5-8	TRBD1	CASSSGTGFRQPQHF
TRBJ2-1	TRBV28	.	CASSLGLHNEQFF
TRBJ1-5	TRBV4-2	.	CASSQDGRGEVNQPQHF
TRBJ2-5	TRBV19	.	CASSRREETQYF
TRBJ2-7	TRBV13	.	CASSPQGLEQYF
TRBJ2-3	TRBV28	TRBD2	CASAGGASGDGDTQYF
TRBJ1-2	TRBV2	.	CASSGDRFSLDGYTF
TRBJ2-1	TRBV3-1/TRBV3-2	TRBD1	CASSPYGDRYNEQFF
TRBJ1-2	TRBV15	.	CATSRDDRLNTF
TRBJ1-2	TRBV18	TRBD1	CASSRPEGANGYTF